This T cell receptor (beta chain) derives from a study of blood T cells in healthy people across ages. The use of a sample-barcoded 5' primer and a J-beta primer mix characterized a second PCR of about 6 to 12 cycles. Each CDR3 protein gets one entry after TCRdb re-called the 5' RACE reads with MiXCR. The repertoire consists of over 500,000 distinct CDR3 sequences, with over 40% occurring once and the leading ten covering about 13%. The CDR3 is 15 amino acids. The V end lost 5 bases, the J end lost 5 bases, and 16 bases lay between the germline ends. Germline V gene lookup returns CDR1 DFQATT and CDR2 SNEGSKA (reference sequence). As for this clonotype: Its matching antigen is unknown.

General study points: Strong correlation linked observed beta diversity and percent naive T cells.

The chain uses TRBV20-1 and TRBJ1-6; tentatively, D is TRBD1 (6 bases). The sequenced sample was blood. This TCR was sampled from a woman older than 75 in good health. The CDR3, as DNA: TGCAGTGCTTATACTGGACAGCTCAATAATTCACCCCTCCACTTT. This sequence encodes CSAYTGQLNNSPLHF.